Below are 16 T cell receptor beta chains sequenced from a single sample in a study of T-cell reconstitution after alpha-beta-depleted transplantation in children. Molecular barcoding with unique molecular identifiers was used for the TCRbeta library. In TCRdb, the PCR reads were re-called with MiXCR into one record per CDR3 protein. The sample holds about 92,000 distinct CDR3 sequences; 12% are singletons and the top ten take approximately 15%. The sample here was PBMCs from the stem cell graft donor, taken from the stem cell graft. Every receptor here comes from a human donor who donated a stem cell graft to a child with inherited bone marrow failure.

This clonotype was observed at least ten times. The chain couples TRBV6-5 to TRBJ1-2, with 8 bases aligning to TRBD1. CDR3 length: 13 amino acids. The V gene's germline CDR1 is MNHEY and CDR2 SVGAGI. V shed 2 bases, J shed 7 bases, and the junction held 3 bases outside the gene matches. The CDR3 nucleotides read TGTGCCAGCAGTTACAACAGGGGGACTGGCTACACCTTC. This translates into CASSYNRGTGYTF.

Many counts were recorded for this clonotype. The junction departs from germline at one end; a sequencing error may be responsible. This chain links TRBV12-3 or TRBV12-4 with TRBJ2-7, with TRBD2 matching 7 bases. The CDR3 consists of 12 residues. CDR3 coding DNA: TGTGCCAGCAGTTTTGGGGGGGGGGACTGTACCTTC. Its protein product is CASSFGGGDCTF.

This clonotype was picked up many times. The V call is TRBV4-1, the J call TRBJ1-2; 8 bases are shared with TRBD1. With V trimmed by 4 bases and J by 3 bases, 7 bases remained unmatched. The germline gives CDR1 MGHRA, CDR2 YSYEKL. This CDR3 is built from 15 residues. CDR3 DNA: TGCGCCAGCAGCCGGAGCCCGACAGGGGACTATGGCTACACCTTC. Encoded protein: CASSRSPTGDYGYTF.

This clonotype has a count of ten or more. The chain is built from TRBV14 and TRBJ1-2; D is unclear. V was clipped by 2 bases and J by 2 bases, with 15 bases between them. CDR3 length: 16 residues. Germline V gene lookup returns CDR1 SGHDN and CDR2 FVKESK. The CDR3 here is CASSQLSSGLNYGYTF. CDR3 in DNA: TGTGCCAGCAGCCAATTAAGCTCGGGGTTGAACTATGGCTACACCTTC.

This clonotype was seen ten or more times. J is TRBJ2-5 and V is TRBV9; the D gene could be TRBD1 or TRBD2 (5 bases each). The CDR3 spans 12 residues. V was pared by 4 bases and J by 5 bases, with 9 bases between. Germline CDR1 and CDR2: SGDLS and YYNGEE. For the CDR3, the DNA is TGTGCCAGCAGCCGGGGCGGGGAGACCCAGTACTTC. Protein sequence: CASSRGGETQYF.

This clonotype came up many times. The chain couples TRBV4-2 to TRBJ2-1, with a tentative D call TRBD2 (6 bases). Germline V gene lookup returns CDR1 LGHNA and CDR2 YNFKEQ. V was shortened by 2 bases and J by 4 bases, with 21 bases between the two germline ends. This CDR3 spans 18 amino acids. Written as DNA, the CDR3 is TGTGCCAGCAGCCAATGGGGGGTGCGGGATCGGGCATACAATGAGCAGTTCTTC. Translated, it gives CASSQWGVRDRAYNEQFF.

This clonotype has at least ten counts. The gene calls are TRBV18 and TRBJ1-2; D perhaps matches TRBD1 (6 bases). Trimming took 2 bases from V and 0 from J, leaving 10 bases between them. Germline assignment: CDR1 KGHSH and CDR2 LQKENI. CDR3 length equals 15 residues. The CDR3: CASSPSDSPNYGYTF. As DNA, the CDR3 is TGTGCCAGCTCACCATCGGACAGCCCTAACTATGGCTACACCTTC.

This clonotype was found many times. The genes are TRBV5-5 and TRBJ1-6; 9 bases line up with TRBD1. V lost 4 bases to trimming and J lost 9 bases; unmatched junction nucleotides: 5. The germline V gene encodes CDR1 SGHKS and CDR2 YYEKEE (reference sequence). The CDR3 contains 14 residues. Here the CDR3 reads CASSATGGGSPLHF. In DNA, the CDR3 is TGTGCCAGCAGCGCGACAGGGGGAGGTTCACCCCTCCACTTT.

This clonotype came up many times. The chain carries TRBV4-2 and TRBJ2-5; the match to TRBD2 covers 12 bases. This CDR3 contains 15 residues. Per the germline V gene, CDR1 is LGHNA and CDR2 is YNFKEQ. The trim removed 4 bases at V and 2 bases at J, leaving 2 bases unmatched. The CDR3 coding sequence is TGTGCCAGCAGCCCGACTAGCGGGGGTCAAGAGACCCAGTACTTC. Translation gives CASSPTSGGQETQYF.

This clonotype was detected many times. The chain joins TRBV5-1 to TRBJ2-5, with D possibly TRBD2 on 6 matching bases. V shed 3 bases and J shed 2 bases, with 14 bases lying between them. Germline loops: CDR1 SGHRS, CDR2 YFSETQ. The CDR3 has 15 amino acids. For the CDR3, the DNA is TGCGCCAGCAGCTCGGCGCCCGGACTACAAGAGACCCAGTACTTC. Translating gives CASSSAPGLQETQYF.

This clonotype appeared a few times. The chain couples TRBV7-6 to TRBJ2-7, with D unresolved. CDR3 length equals 15 residues. Trimming pared 3 bases from V and 0 bases from J, leaving 12 bases between. Germline assignment: CDR1 SGHVS and CDR2 FNYEAQ. CDR3 amino acids: CASSLGVGSSYEQYF. CDR3 DNA sequence: TGTGCCAGCAGCTTGGGTGTCGGCAGCTCCTACGAGCAGTACTTC.

This clonotype was detected ten times or more. This chain joins TRBV30 and TRBJ1-6; no clear D gene. Per germline, CDR1 GTSNPN and CDR2 SVGIG (reference sequence). V was clipped by 0 bases and J by 10 bases, with 13 bases between them. This CDR3 has 14 amino acids. The CDR3 is CAWSVSTVASPLHF. In DNA, the CDR3 is TGTGCCTGGAGTGTATCCACGGTTGCGTCACCCCTCCACTTT.

This clonotype has a count of ten or more. The chain combines TRBV5-1 with TRBJ1-2; unclear D gene. Germline-derived CDR1 and CDR2 are SGHRS and YFSETQ. The V end was cut by 0 bases, the J end by 1 base, with 7 bases between. The CDR3 is 14 residues long. CDR3 nucleotide sequence: TGCGCCAGCAGCTTGGTCCTGGGTAACTATGGCTACACCTTC. Residues: CASSLVLGNYGYTF.

This clonotype came up many times. This chain joins TRBV5-1 and TRBJ2-1; D gene uncertain. Trimming left V 2 bases short and J 5 bases short, with 5 bases between. The CDR3 is 12 residues long. CDR1 is SGHRS and CDR2 is YFSETQ in the germline V gene. For the CDR3, the DNA is TGCGCCAGCAGCTTTGGGAACAATGAGCAGTTCTTC. As protein: CASSFGNNEQFF.

This chain joins TRBV20-1 and TRBJ1-5, with D unclear. The V end lost 3 bases, the J end lost 3 bases, and 9 bases lay between the germline ends. CDR1 is DFQATT, CDR2 SNEGSKA, per germline (reference sequence). This CDR3 is 13 amino acids long. For the CDR3, the DNA is TGCAGTGCTAGGGGTGGGGTCAATCAGCCCCAGCATTTT. Translated: CSARGGVNQPQHF.

This clonotype was found many times. This chain connects TRBV6-5 to TRBJ2-1; D remains unclear. CDR1 and CDR2 (germline): MNHEY, SVGAGI. This CDR3 is 15 amino acids long. V was clipped by 6 bases and J by 9 bases, with 21 bases between them. The CDR3 reads CASSLPGTRFGEQFF. The CDR3 DNA reads as TGTGCCAGCAGCCTACCTGGTACCCGTTTTGGTGAGCAGTTCTTC.